This is a list of T cell receptor beta chains from one sample in a study of technical replicates of blood from a handful of donors. The table came from immunoSEQ multiplex PCR; TCRdb's copy has only in-frame clones and leaves some out. The sample lists under 15,000 clones, 60% to 80% occurring once. The sample consisted of PBMCs. These receptors were taken from a human donor in good health. Each CDR3 is given with its conserved first and last residue. A D gene is named only where the DNA matches it firmly. Clone size is not always given. Where it is, it says once, few, many or a class for expanded clones.

clone size,D gene,J gene,CDR3 length,V gene,CDR3 protein,CDR3 DNA
NA,TRBD2,TRBJ2-1,12,TRBV5-1,CASTLAGGPEFF,TGCGCCAGCACCCTAGCGGGAGGGCCAGAGTTCTTC
NA,TRBD2,TRBJ2-1,16,TRBV30,CAWSKPGGGGRGQQFF,TGTGCCTGGAGTAAACCGGGGGGGGGAGGAAGGGGTCAGCAGTTCTTC
NA,TRBD2,TRBJ2-7,15,TRBV10-3,CAISESRLAPYEQYF,TGTGCCATCAGTGAGTCTAGACTAGCTCCCTACGAGCAGTACTTC
NA,TRBD2,TRBJ2-3,16,TRBV7-9,CASSLLLAGVSDTQYF,TGTGCCAGCAGCTTACTACTAGCGGGAGTCTCAGATACGCAGTATTTT
NA,TRBD2,TRBJ2-1,16,TRBV28,CASSPTRSGRWNEQFF,TGTGCCAGCAGTCCTACACGGAGCGGGAGGTGGAATGAGCAGTTCTTC
NA,NA,TRBJ1-1,14,TRBV4-2,CASSQATGNTEAFF,TGTGCCAGCAGCCAAGCAACGGGAAACACTGAAGCTTTCTTT
few,TRBD2,TRBJ2-3,16,TRBV6-1,CASSESIAGGPDTQYF,TGTGCCAGCAGTGAGTCGATAGCGGGAGGGCCAGATACGCAGTATTTT
NA,TRBD1,TRBJ2-7,13,TRBV27,CASNRQGSHEQYF,TGTGCCAGCAATCGACAGGGGTCTCACGAGCAGTACTTC
NA,TRBD2,TRBJ2-1,18,TRBV13,CASSLAGGLRRSYNEQFF,TGTGCCAGCAGCTTAGCGGGAGGGCTCAGGAGGTCCTACAATGAGCAGTTCTTC
NA,NA,TRBJ2-3,15,TRBV28,CASSASGVSTDTQYF,TGTGCCAGCAGCGCTTCCGGGGTGAGCACAGATACGCAGTATTTT
NA,NA,TRBJ1-1,11,TRBV21-1,CELQGGTEAFF,TGTGAGCTACAGGGTGGGACTGAAGCTTTCTTT
NA,TRBD1,TRBJ2-7,16,TRBV2,CASSEVGTGGHDEQYF,TGTGCCAGCAGTGAAGTTGGGACAGGGGGTCACGACGAGCAGTACTTC
NA,TRBD2,TRBJ2-1,15,TRBV6-5,CASSLPGLGYNEQFF,TGTGCCAGCAGCCTCCCGGGACTAGGGTACAATGAGCAGTTCTTC
NA,NA,TRBJ2-5,14,TRBV15,CATSRGPGQETQYF,TGTGCCACCAGCAGAGGCCCCGGTCAAGAGACCCAGTACTTC
NA,TRBD1,TRBJ1-1,17,TRBV5-4,CASSRGGDRGGNTEAFF,TGTGCCAGCAGCCGTGGTGGGGACAGGGGCGGGAACACTGAAGCTTTCTTT
NA,NA,TRBJ2-5,15,TRBV5-1,CASSRYQGGQETQYF,TGCGCCAGCAGCCGCTACCAGGGGGGCCAAGAGACCCAGTACTTC
NA,NA,TRBJ1-5,14,TRBV30,CAWKGVGSNQPQHF,TGTGCCTGGAAGGGGGTCGGGAGCAATCAGCCCCAGCATTTT
once,TRBD1,TRBJ1-2,15,TRBV19,CASVRGQGSDYGYTF,TGTGCCAGTGTTAGGGGACAGGGGAGCGACTATGGCTACACCTTC
NA,TRBD1,TRBJ1-2,15,TRBV5-1,CASSHTTGQNYGYTF,TGCGCCAGCAGCCATACGACAGGGCAAAACTATGGCTACACCTTC
once,TRBD2,TRBJ2-1,19,TRBV15,CATSPRGRRGAGGLNEQFF,TGTGCCACCAGCCCCAGAGGTCGGCGTGGGGCGGGAGGGCTCAATGAGCAGTTCTTC
NA,NA,TRBJ2-1,14,TRBV6-4,CASSDMAGSNEQFF,TGTGCCAGCAGTGATATGGCTGGGAGCAATGAGCAGTTCTTC
few,NA,TRBJ1-2,12,TRBV29-1,CSVDPSGEGYTF,TGCAGCGTTGATCCGTCAGGGGAGGGCTACACCTTC
NA,NA,TRBJ1-2,14,TRBV6-4,CASRVDSRFSGYTF,TGTGCCAGCAGGGTAGACAGTCGCTTCTCTGGCTACACCTTC
NA,NA,TRBJ2-1,18,TRBV1,CTSSQDPTDDGFGNEQFF,TGCACCAGCAGCCAAGACCCCACCGACGACGGGTTTGGCAATGAGCAGTTCTTC
NA,NA,TRBJ1-5,15,TRBV7-8,CASSLAGTQNQPQHF,TGTGCCAGCAGCTTAGCTGGGACACAGAATCAGCCCCAGCATTTT
NA,NA,TRBJ2-7,12,TRBV19,CASSIPRGEQYF,TGTGCCAGTAGTATCCCTAGGGGCGAGCAGTACTTC